The next 10 T cell receptor beta chains were all read from a single sample in a study of cytomegalovirus exposure and HLA in healthy donors (dated by TCRdb to the late 2010s). The library was generated by the immunoSEQ multiplex PCR assay. A mixture of 60 forward primers for TCR Vbeta segments and 13 reverse primers for TCR Jbeta segments was used in the multiplex PCR. In TCRdb, the immuneACCESS table is reduced to in-frame sequences with V and J assigned. These tables do not hold every clone; where another copy was compared, an unresolved V gene accounts for under half, and the others remain unexplained. The sample has under 110,000 clones on record, roughly 82% of them singletons. Roughly 1.6% of the sample is taken by the ten largest. Sequenced input: PBMCs. These receptors were obtained from a man between 45 and 60 years old in good health and CMV-seronegative.

This chain uses TRBV11-2 with TRBJ1-2; 7 nucleotides match TRBD1. Germline V gene data show CDR1 as SGHAT and CDR2 as FQNNGV. The trim removed 8 bases at V and 1 base at J, leaving 4 bases unmatched. The CDR3 has 13 amino acids. CDR3 coding DNA: TGTGCCAGCGGGGACAGAATTAACTATGGCTACACCTTC. Its translation: CASGDRINYGYTF.

The rearrangement joins TRBV19 to TRBJ2-5, with D perhaps TRBD2 (6 bases). V dropped 6 bases and J dropped 5 bases, with 16 bases sitting between them. CDR3 length equals 14 residues. Germline values: CDR1 LNHDA, CDR2 SQIVND (reference sequence). The CDR3 loop reads CASSPRDSGETQYF. DNA of the CDR3: TGTGCCAGTAGCCCCCGGGACTCCGGGGAGACCCAGTACTTC.

The chain carries TRBV5-1 and TRBJ1-1, with D perhaps TRBD1 (6 bases). This CDR3 is built from 15 residues. Between the trimmed V and J ends, which lost 4 bases and 0 bases, there was a span of 13 bases. Germline V gene lookup returns CDR1 SGHRS and CDR2 YFSETQ. For the CDR3, the DNA is TGCGCCAGCAGCCCGACAGGTCGTATGAACACTGAAGCTTTCTTT. Its translation: CASSPTGRMNTEAFF.

This chain links TRBV7-6 with TRBJ2-5, with 7 bases that match TRBD2. V was clipped by 5 bases and J by 5 bases; unmatched bases: 17. There are 17 residues in the CDR3. Germline values: CDR1 SGHVS, CDR2 FNYEAQ. This CDR3 is CASSPLPSGGIGETQYF. DNA for the CDR3: TGTGCCAGCAGCCCCCTCCCCTCGGGGGGAATTGGCGAGACCCAGTACTTC. Variable domain in full (rest from reference TRBV7-6 and TRBJ2-5): GAGVSQSPRYKVTKRGQDVALRCDPISGHVSLYWYRQALGQGPEFLTYFNYEAQQDKSGLPNDRFSAERPEGSISTLTIQRTEQRDSAMYRCASSPLPSGGIGETQYFGPGTRLLVL.

This chain joins TRBV5-6 and TRBJ1-4; D is perhaps TRBD1 (5 bases). The V gene's germline CDR1 is SGHDT and CDR2 YYEEEE. V gave up 3 bases and J gave up 8 bases, with 11 bases separating them. This CDR3 spans 13 amino acids. CDR3 sequence reads: CASSSGPMEKLFF. DNA of the CDR3: TGTGCCAGCAGCTCAGGGCCCATGGAAAAACTGTTTTTT.

The V and J genes are TRBV14 and TRBJ2-6; 9 bases match TRBD1. The junction had 8 bases not matched to a gene; V was cut back by 2 bases and J by 3 bases. Germline V gene sequence: CDR1 SGHDN, CDR2 FVKESK. This CDR3 spans 18 amino acids. CDR3 nucleotides: TGTGCCAGCAGCCAAATTCAGGGACAGGGTAGTGGGGCCAACGTCCTGACTTTC. It codes for CASSQIQGQGSGANVLTF. Full variable domain (outside the CDR3, taken from reference TRBV14 and TRBJ2-6): EAGVTQFPSHSVIEKGQTVTLRCDPISGHDNLYWYRRVMGKEIKFLLHFVKESKQDESGMPNNRFLAERTGGTYSTLKVQPAELEDSGVYFCASSQIQGQGSGANVLTFGAGSRLTVL.

The chain uses TRBV10-3 and TRBJ2-6; maybe TRBD2 (7 bases). Germline lookup yields CDR1 ENHRY and CDR2 SYGVKD. The CDR3 spans 16 residues. V was pared by 7 bases and J by 4 bases, with 17 bases between. This CDR3 reads CAIMREGVSGANVLTF. The CDR3 DNA reads as TGTGCCATCATGAGGGAGGGGGTGTCGGGGGCCAACGTCCTGACTTTC.

The rearrangement uses TRBV28 and TRBJ2-5, with TRBD1 matching over 7 bases. The CDR3 spans 13 residues. The V gene's germline CDR1 is MDHEN and CDR2 SYDVKM. Trimming cost V 2 bases and J 4 bases; bases outside gene matches: 1. The CDR3 coding sequence is TGTGCCAGCAGTTTAAGGGGGCTAGAGACCCAGTACTTC. Protein: CASSLRGLETQYF.

The sample holds one count of this clone. V is TRBV7-9 and J is TRBJ1-3; D unresolved. The CDR3 runs to 14 residues. Between the trimmed V and J ends, which lost 2 bases and 0 bases, there was a span of 5 bases. Germline-derived CDR1 and CDR2 are SEHNR and FQNEAQ (reference sequence). The DNA of the CDR3 is TGTGCCAGCAGCTTAACAGTCTCTGGAAACACCATATATTTT. Translation: CASSLTVSGNTIYF.

The chain recombines TRBV30 with TRBJ1-3; 10 positions match TRBD1. With V trimmed by 1 base and J by 5 bases, 2 bases remained unmatched. Looked up from germline, CDR1 is GTSNPN and CDR2 is SVGIG (reference sequence). The CDR3 is 14 residues long. The CDR3 loop is CAWSEDRGRNTIYF. In DNA, the CDR3 is TGTGCCTGGAGTGAGGACAGGGGGAGAAACACCATATATTTT.